This note documents a single T cell receptor (beta chain) sequence. No antigen is known for it. This sample is drawn from a study of OX40 agonist ivuxolimab in advanced cancers. About the research overall: Dose-escalation patients were diagnosed with hepatocellular carcinoma, melanoma, renal cell cancer or head and neck cancer. Having had anti-PD-1, anti-PD-L1 or anti-CTLA-4 therapy before was allowed, and about 42% had some.

TCRdb's copy holds only in-frame clones and misses some; the assay was immunoSEQ multiplex PCR. The sample gives over 50,000 clones, around nine tenths of which show up once; approximately 25% is in the top ten. Cycle 7 day 1, cycle 4 day 1, and baseline were the timepoints at which blood was sampled. Unmatched junction bases numbered 6, after V lost 6 bases and J lost 3 bases. The CDR3 is 14 amino acids. Per the germline V gene, CDR1 is LNHDA and CDR2 is SQIVND (reference sequence). Study outcomes and limitations: Also present in some nonresponders was a low level of normalized T-cell clonal expansion.

This chain joins TRBV19 and TRBJ2-3; 7 bases agree with TRBD2. The TCR originated in an adult with an advanced solid tumor such as melanoma, head and neck, liver or kidney cancer. The source material was CD4+ or CD8+ T cells sorted from blood, sampled in a trial of the OX40 agonist ivuxolimab. The CDR3 coding sequence is TGTGCCAGTAGCTGGGGGGGGAGAACAGATACGCAGTATTTT. Protein sequence: CASSWGGRTDTQYF.